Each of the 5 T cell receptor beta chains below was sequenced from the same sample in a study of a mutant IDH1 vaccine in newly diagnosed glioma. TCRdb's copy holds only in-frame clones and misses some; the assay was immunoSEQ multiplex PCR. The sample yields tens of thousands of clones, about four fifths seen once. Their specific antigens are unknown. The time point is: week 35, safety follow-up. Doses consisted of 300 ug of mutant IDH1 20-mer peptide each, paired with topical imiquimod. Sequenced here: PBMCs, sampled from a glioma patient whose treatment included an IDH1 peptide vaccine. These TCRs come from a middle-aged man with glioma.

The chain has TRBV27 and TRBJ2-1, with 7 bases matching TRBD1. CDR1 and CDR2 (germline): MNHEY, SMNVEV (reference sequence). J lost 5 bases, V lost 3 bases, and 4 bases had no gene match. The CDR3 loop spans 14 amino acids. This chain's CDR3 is CASSFYRGDNEQFF. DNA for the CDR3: TGTGCCAGCAGTTTCTACAGGGGAGACAATGAGCAGTTCTTC.

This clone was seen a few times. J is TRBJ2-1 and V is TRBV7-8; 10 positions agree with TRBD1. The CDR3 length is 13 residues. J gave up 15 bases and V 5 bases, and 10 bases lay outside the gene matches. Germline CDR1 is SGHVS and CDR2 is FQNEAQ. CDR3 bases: TGTGCCAGCAGCCCAGCCGAGACAGGGGGCCTGTTCTTC. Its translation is CASSPAETGGLFF.

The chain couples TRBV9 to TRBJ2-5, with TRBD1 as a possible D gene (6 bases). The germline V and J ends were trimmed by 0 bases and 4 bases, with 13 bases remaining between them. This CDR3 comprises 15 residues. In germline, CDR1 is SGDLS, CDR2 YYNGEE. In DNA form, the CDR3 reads TGTGCCAGCAGCGTAGGCGCGACAGGCGGAGAGACCCAGTACTTC. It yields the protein CASSVGATGGETQYF.

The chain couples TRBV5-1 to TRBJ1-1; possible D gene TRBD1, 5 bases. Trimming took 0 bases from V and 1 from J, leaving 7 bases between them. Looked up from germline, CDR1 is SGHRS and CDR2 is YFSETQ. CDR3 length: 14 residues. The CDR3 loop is CASSLAGGNTEAFF. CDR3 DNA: TGCGCCAGCAGCTTGGCCGGGGGGAACACTGAAGCTTTCTTT.

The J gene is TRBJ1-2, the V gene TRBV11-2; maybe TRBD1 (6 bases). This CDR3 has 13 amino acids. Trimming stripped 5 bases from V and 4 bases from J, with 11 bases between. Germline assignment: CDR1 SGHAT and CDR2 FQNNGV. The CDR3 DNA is TGTGCCAGCAGCCGACAGGATAGCTATGGCTACACCTTC. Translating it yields CASSRQDSYGYTF.